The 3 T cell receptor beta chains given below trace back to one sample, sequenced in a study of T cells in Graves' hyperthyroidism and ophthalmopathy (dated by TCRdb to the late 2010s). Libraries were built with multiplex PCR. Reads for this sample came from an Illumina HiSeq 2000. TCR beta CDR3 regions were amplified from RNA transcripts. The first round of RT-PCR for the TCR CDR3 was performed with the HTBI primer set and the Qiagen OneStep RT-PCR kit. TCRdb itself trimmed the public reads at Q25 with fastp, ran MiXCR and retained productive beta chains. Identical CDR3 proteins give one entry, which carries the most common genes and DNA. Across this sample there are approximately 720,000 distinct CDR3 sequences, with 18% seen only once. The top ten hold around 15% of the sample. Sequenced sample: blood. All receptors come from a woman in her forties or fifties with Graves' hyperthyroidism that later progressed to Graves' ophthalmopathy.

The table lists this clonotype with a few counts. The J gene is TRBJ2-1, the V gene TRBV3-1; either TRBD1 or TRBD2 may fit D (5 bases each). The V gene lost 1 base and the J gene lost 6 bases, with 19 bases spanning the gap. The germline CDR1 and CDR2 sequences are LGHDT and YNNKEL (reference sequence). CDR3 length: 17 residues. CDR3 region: CASSQVPQEAQVNEQFF. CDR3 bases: TGTGCCAGCAGCCAAGTACCACAGGAGGCGCAGGTCAATGAGCAGTTCTTC.

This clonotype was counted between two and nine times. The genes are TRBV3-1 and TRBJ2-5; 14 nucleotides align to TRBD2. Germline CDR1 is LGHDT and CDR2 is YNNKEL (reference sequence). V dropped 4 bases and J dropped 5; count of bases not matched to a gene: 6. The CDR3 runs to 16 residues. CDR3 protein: CASSPGLAGAVETQYF. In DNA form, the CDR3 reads TGTGCCAGCAGCCCGGGACTAGCGGGGGCAGTTGAGACCCAGTACTTC.

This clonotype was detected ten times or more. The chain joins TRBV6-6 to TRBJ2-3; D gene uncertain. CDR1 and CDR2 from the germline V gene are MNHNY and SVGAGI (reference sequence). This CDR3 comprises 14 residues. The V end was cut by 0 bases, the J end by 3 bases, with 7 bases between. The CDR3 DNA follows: TGTGCCAGCAGTTACTCGCCGAAAACAGATACGCAGTATTTT. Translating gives CASSYSPKTDTQYF.